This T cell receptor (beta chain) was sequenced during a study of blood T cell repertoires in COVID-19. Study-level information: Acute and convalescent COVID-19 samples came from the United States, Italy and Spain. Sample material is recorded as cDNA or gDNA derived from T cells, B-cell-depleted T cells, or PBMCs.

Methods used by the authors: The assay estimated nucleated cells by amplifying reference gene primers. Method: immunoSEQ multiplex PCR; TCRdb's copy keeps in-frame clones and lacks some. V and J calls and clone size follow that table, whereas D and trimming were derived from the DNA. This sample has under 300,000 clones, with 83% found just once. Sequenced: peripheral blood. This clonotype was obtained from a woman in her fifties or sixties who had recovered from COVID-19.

CDR3 sequence: CSVVVQGLGEQYF. DNA for the CDR3: TGCAGCGTTGTCGTGCAGGGCCTGGGGGAGCAGTACTTC. This chain links TRBV29-1 with TRBJ2-7; maybe TRBD1 (5 bases). V was shortened by 4 bases and J by 7 bases, with 17 bases between the two germline ends. The CDR3 contains 13 residues. Germline V gives CDR1 SQVTM, CDR2 ANQGSEA.